The 5 T cell receptor beta chains presented below share a single source sample, sequenced in a study of beta chain features in type 1 diabetes. All of the isolated RNA was reverse transcribed, so expressed TCRB transcripts were sequenced. Some clones are missing from TCRdb's copy, which holds only in-frame ones; the method was immunoSEQ multiplex PCR. The sample shows a few hundred thousand clones, 16% of them seen only once. These TCRs are of unknown antigen specificity. Study-level results: Type 1 diabetes patients had TCRB CDR3s that were shorter (moderately but significantly so) in all four CD4+ subsets.

The material sequenced was naive CD4+ T cells from blood. The receptor set was obtained from a man aged 25-40 years with type 1 diabetes.

The chain is built from TRBV14 and TRBJ2-5; 8 bases match TRBD1. CDR1 and CDR2 (germline): SGHDN, FVKESK. V lost 4 bases to trimming and J lost 5 bases; unmatched junction nucleotides: 15. The CDR3 is 17 amino acids. The CDR3 loop reads CASSLKGVRGLSETQYF. The CDR3 DNA reads TGTGCCAGCAGCCTCAAAGGTGTCAGGGGGCTCTCGGAGACCCAGTACTTC.

The V and J genes are TRBV25-1 and TRBJ2-4; D is ambiguous. Germline V gene lookup returns CDR1 MGHDK and CDR2 SYGVNS. V was shortened by 3 bases and J by 0 bases, with 3 bases between the two germline ends. The length of the CDR3 is 13 residues. CDR3 nucleotides: TGTGCCAGCAGTGAGGCAGCCAAAAACATTCAGTACTTC. Translating it yields CASSEAAKNIQYF.

In its sample, this clone was seen a few times. The V call is TRBV7-2, the J call TRBJ2-7; maybe TRBD1 (6 bases). From germline, CDR1 is SGHTA and CDR2 FQGNSA. V was cut by 5 bases and J by 6 bases, with 17 bases left in between. The CDR3 loop spans 14 amino acids. The CDR3, as DNA: TGTGCCAGCAGCCAAAGTACAGGGCTTCTCGAGCAGTACTTC. It encodes CASSQSTGLLEQYF.

This chain uses TRBV4-1 with TRBJ2-7, with 8 bases identical to TRBD1. The germline V gene has CDR1 MGHRA and CDR2 YSYEKL. Unmatched junction bases numbered 11, after V lost 1 base and J lost 3 bases. The CDR3 has 17 residues. The CDR3 region is CASSQGEDRGGIYEQYF. CDR3 DNA sequence: TGCGCCAGCAGCCAAGGGGAAGACAGGGGAGGAATCTACGAGCAGTACTTC.

This clone was recorded a few times. The chain links TRBV20-1 to TRBJ2-7; weak D call: TRBD2 (5 bases). The germline gives CDR1 DFQATT, CDR2 SNEGSKA (reference sequence). The CDR3 length is 11 residues. The germline V and J ends were trimmed by 5 bases and 4 bases, with 9 bases remaining between them. Here the CDR3 reads CSAPRLYEQYF. The CDR3 DNA sequence: TGCAGTGCTCCCCGACTATACGAGCAGTACTTC.